This T cell receptor beta chain came from a study of CD8 T cells in ankylosing spondylitis. Study-level points and caveats: Within ankylosing spondylitis blood, a TCR beta motif made up of seven to nine highly homologous variants appeared to be characteristic.

This clonotype was seen repeatedly, ten times or more. Its antigen is currently unknown. V trimming: 4 bases; J trimming: 0 bases; junction bases outside the gene matches: 11. Germline V gene lookup returns CDR1 KGHDR and CDR2 SFDVKD. This CDR3 comprises 18 residues. TCRdb reprocessed the 5' RACE reads via MiXCR and lists one record per CDR3 protein. The table has almost 400,000 distinct CDR3 sequences, about 22% seen once; the top ten hold about a sixth. The J gene is TRBJ2-1, the V gene TRBV24-1, with TRBD1 matching over 7 bases. The sequenced material came from blood, either unsorted or a sorted T cell fraction (not recorded which). The receptor's source is a male donor with ankylosing spondylitis. In DNA, the CDR3 is TGTGCCACCAGTGAGCCCAAGGGACAGACCTACTCCTACAATGAGCAGTTCTTC. As protein: CATSEPKGQTYSYNEQFF.